This T cell receptor beta chain appears in the sequencing data of a study of CD8 T cells in Susac syndrome. Sequencing targeted TCR beta in blood CD8+ and CD4+ T cells. TEMRA cells were FACS-enriched, and CD8+ and CD4+ T cells were isolated negatively. This CDR3 is 15 amino acids long. With 4 bases clipped from V and 4 bases from J, the junction kept 11 bases outside the gene matches. Germline lookup yields CDR1 SGHRS and CDR2 YFSETQ. RNA in amounts of about 0.5 to 1 ug was reverse transcribed with random hexamers. A single record per CDR3 protein comes from TCRdb applying MiXCR to the immunoSEQ multiplex PCR reads. The sample includes about 430,000 distinct CDR3 sequences, around 83% of them seen just once.

The V call is TRBV5-1, the J call TRBJ2-7, with TRBD1 identical over 7 bases. The receptor was isolated from a human donor with multiple sclerosis. The sequenced sample consisted of CD8+ T cells from PBMCs. CDR3 residues: CASSPPRGQEYEQYF. In DNA, the CDR3 is TGCGCCAGCAGCCCACCCCGAGGACAGGAATACGAGCAGTACTTC.